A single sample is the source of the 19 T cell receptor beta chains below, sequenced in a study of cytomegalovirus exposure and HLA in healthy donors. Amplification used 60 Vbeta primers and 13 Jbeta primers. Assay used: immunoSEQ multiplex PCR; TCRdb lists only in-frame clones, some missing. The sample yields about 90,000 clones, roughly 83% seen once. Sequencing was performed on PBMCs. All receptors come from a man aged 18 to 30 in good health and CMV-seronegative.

CDR3 residues: CASSDPHRAENYGYTF. CDR3 nucleotides: TGTGCCAGCAGTGACCCCCACAGGGCCGAAAACTATGGCTACACCTTC. The chain combines TRBV6-1 with TRBJ1-2; possibly TRBD1 for D (6 bases). The CDR3 consists of 16 residues. V was shortened by 3 bases and J by 2 bases, with 16 bases between the two germline ends. The germline V gene has CDR1 MNHNS and CDR2 SASEGT.

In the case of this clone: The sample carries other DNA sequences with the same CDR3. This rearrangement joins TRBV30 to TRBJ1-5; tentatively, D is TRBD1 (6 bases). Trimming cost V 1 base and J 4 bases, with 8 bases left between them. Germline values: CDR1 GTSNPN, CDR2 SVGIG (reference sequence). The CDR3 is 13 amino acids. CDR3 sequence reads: CAWSGQENQPQHF. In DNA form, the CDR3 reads TGTGCCTGGAGTGGACAGGAGAATCAGCCCCAGCATTTT. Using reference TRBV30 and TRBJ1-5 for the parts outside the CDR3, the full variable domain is SQTIHQWPATLVQPVGSPLSLECTVEGTSNPNLYWYRQAAGRGLQLLFYSVGIGQISSEVPQNLSASRPQDRQFILSSKKLLLSDSGFYLCAWSGQENQPQHFGDGTRLSIL.

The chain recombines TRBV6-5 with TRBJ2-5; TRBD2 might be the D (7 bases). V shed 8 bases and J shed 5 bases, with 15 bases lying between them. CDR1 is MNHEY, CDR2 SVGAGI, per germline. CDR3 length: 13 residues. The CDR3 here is CASGGATRETQYF. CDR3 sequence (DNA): TGTGCCAGCGGGGGGGCCACTCGGGAGACCCAGTACTTC.

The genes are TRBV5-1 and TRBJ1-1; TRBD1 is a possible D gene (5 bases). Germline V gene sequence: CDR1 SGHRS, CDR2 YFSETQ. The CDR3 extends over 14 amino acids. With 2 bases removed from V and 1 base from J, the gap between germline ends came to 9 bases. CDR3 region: CASSFRVGNTEAFF. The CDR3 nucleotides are TGCGCCAGCAGCTTCAGGGTGGGGAACACTGAAGCTTTCTTT.

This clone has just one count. CDR3 nucleotide sequence: TGTGCCTGTTTTCAGGGGTCGGGCACTGAAGCTTTCTTT. This codes for CACFQGSGTEAFF. The rearrangement links TRBV30 to TRBJ1-1, with a tentative D call TRBD1 (6 bases). The CDR3 is made up of 13 amino acids. CDR1 and CDR2 (germline): GTSNPN, SVGIG (reference sequence). V was pared by 6 bases and J by 4 bases, with 15 bases between.

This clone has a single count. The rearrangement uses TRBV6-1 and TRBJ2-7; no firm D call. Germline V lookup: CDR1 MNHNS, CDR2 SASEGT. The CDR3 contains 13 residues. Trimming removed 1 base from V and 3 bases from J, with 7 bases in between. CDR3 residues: CASSEVTHYEQYF. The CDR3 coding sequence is TGTGCCAGCAGTGAAGTGACACACTACGAGCAGTACTTC.

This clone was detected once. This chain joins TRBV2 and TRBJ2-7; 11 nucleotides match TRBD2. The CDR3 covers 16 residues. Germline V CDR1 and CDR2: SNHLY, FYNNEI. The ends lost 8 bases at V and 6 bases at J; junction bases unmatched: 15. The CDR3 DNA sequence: TGTGCCAGCCAGGGTCTAGCGGGAGGTCAATCGGGCGAGCAGTACTTC. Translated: CASQGLAGGQSGEQYF.

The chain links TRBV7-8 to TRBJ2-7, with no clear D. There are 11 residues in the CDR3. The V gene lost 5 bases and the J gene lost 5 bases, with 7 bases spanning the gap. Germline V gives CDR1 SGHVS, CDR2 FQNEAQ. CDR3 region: CASSPSHEQYF. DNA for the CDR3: TGTGCCAGCAGCCCCAGTCACGAGCAGTACTTC.

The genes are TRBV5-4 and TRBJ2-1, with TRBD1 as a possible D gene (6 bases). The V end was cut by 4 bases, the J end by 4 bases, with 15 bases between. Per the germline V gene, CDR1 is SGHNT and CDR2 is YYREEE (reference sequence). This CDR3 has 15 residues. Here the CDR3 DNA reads TGTGCCAGCAGCGGGGTCCAGGGGATTTACAATGAGCAGTTCTTC. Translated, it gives CASSGVQGIYNEQFF.

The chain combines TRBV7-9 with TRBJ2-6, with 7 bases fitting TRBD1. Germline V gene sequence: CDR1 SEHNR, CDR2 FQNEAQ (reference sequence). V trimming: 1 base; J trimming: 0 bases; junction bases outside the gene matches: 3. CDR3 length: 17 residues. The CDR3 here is CASSLGTGLSGANVLTF. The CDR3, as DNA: TGTGCCAGCAGCTTAGGGACAGGCCTCTCTGGGGCCAACGTCCTGACTTTC.

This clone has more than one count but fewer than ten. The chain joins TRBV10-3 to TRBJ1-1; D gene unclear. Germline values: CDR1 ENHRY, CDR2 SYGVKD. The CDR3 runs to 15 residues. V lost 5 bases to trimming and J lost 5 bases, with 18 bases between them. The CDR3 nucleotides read TGTGCCATCAGTCCACGAGAGGGTTTGGGGACTGAAGCTTTCTTT. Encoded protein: CAISPREGLGTEAFF.

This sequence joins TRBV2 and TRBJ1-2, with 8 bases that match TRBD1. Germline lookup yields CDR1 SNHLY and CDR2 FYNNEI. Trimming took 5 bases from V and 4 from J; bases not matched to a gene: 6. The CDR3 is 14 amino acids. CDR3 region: CASSRQGFTYGYTF. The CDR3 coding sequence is TGTGCCAGCAGTAGACAGGGGTTTACCTATGGCTACACCTTC.

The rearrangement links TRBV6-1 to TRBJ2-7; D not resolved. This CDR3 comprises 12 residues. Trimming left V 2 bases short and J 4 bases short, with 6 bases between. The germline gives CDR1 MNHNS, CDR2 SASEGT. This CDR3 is CASSESGYEQYF. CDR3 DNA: TGTGCCAGCAGTGAATCGGGTTACGAGCAGTACTTC.

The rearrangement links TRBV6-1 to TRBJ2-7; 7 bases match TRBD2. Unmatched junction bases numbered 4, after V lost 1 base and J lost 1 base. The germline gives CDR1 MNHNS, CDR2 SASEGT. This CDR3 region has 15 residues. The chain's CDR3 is CASSEGLAESYEQYF. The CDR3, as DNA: TGTGCCAGCAGTGAAGGGCTAGCGGAATCCTACGAGCAGTACTTC.

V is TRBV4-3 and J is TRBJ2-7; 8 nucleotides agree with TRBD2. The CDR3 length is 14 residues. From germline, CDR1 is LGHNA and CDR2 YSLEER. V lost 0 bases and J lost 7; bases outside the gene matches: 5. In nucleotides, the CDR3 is TGCGCCAGCAGCCAAGATCTAGCGGGCTGGGAGCAGTACTTC. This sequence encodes CASSQDLAGWEQYF.

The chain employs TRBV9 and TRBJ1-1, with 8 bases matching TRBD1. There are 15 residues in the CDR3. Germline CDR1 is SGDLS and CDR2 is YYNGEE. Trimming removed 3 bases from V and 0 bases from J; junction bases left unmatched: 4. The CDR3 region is CASSAGTGVNTEAFF. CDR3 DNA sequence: TGTGCCAGCAGCGCCGGGACAGGAGTGAACACTGAAGCTTTCTTT.

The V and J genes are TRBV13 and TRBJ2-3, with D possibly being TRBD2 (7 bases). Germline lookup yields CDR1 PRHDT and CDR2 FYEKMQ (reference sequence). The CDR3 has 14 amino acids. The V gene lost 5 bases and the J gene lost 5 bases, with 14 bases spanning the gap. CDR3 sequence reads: CASSLPGGVDTQYF. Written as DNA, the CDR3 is TGTGCCAGCAGCCTCCCGGGGGGCGTAGATACGCAGTATTTT.

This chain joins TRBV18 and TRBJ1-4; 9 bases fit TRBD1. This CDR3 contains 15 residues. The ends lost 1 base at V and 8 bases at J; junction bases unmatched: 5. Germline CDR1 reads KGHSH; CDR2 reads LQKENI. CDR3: CASSPRTGASEKLFF. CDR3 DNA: TGTGCCAGCTCACCACGGACAGGGGCGAGCGAAAAACTGTTTTTT. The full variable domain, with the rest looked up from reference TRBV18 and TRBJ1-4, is NAGVMQNPRHLVRRRGQEARLRCSPMKGHSHVYWYRQLPEEGLKFMVYLQKENIIDESGMPKERFSAEFPKEGPSILRIQQVVRGDSAAYFCASSPRTGASEKLFFGSGTQLSVL.

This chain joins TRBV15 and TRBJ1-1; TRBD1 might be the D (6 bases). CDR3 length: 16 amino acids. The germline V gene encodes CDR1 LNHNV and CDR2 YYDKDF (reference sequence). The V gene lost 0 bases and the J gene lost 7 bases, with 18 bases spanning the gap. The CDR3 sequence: CATSRERGGTVYEAFF. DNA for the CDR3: TGTGCCACCAGCAGAGAGAGAGGGGGAACAGTCTATGAAGCTTTCTTT.